The 21 T cell receptor beta chains in this list originate from one sample, sequenced in a study of blood T cell repertoires in COVID-19. Clones were sequenced by immunoSEQ multiplex PCR, and TCRdb holds only the in-frame ones, with some missing. The table records 20,000 to 30,000 clones, about 71% of them present only once. Sequencing used peripheral blood. These receptors were taken from a man in his sixties with active or convalescent COVID-19.

This chain links TRBV5-8 with TRBJ1-6, with D possibly matching TRBD1 (5 bases). The CDR3 runs to 12 residues. CDR1 is SGHTS, CDR2 YDEGEE, per germline. V was trimmed by 6 bases and J by 10 bases, leaving 11 bases between them. CDR3 nucleotides: TGTGCCAGCAATTCTAGGGGCTCACCCCTCCACTTT. This translates into CASNSRGSPLHF.

CDR3 nucleotide sequence: TGTGCCAGCAGTGAAGCGCTTCTACAGGGTACCTACGAGCAGTACTTC. Translation: CASSEALLQGTYEQYF. The V and J genes are TRBV2 and TRBJ2-7, with a weak D call TRBD1 (6 bases). Trimming pared 0 bases from V and 2 bases from J, leaving 14 bases between. The germline CDR1 and CDR2 sequences are SNHLY and FYNNEI. The CDR3 runs 16 residues. Full variable domain (missing parts from reference TRBV2 and TRBJ2-7): EPEVTQTPSHQVTQMGQEVILRCVPISNHLYFYWYRQILGQKVEFLVSFYNNEISEKSEIFDDQFSVERPDGSNFTLKIRSTKLEDSAMYFCASSEALLQGTYEQYFGPGTRLTVT.

The chain is built from TRBV13 and TRBJ2-7, with 12 bases fitting TRBD2. This CDR3 comprises 15 residues. The germline gives CDR1 PRHDT, CDR2 FYEKMQ (reference sequence). The V and J ends lost 5 bases and 8 bases, in that order; junction bases with no gene match: 10. The CDR3 DNA is TGTGCCAGCAGCCGACGGACTAGCGGGGCTCTCAAGCAGTACTTC. Amino acid sequence: CASSRRTSGALKQYF.

The chain employs TRBV11-2 and TRBJ2-1, with 8 nucleotides matching TRBD2. The CDR3 is made up of 16 amino acids. CDR1 and CDR2 from the germline V gene are SGHAT and FQNNGV. The V and J ends lost 5 bases and 6 bases, in that order; junction bases with no gene match: 12. CDR3 coding DNA: TGTGCCAGCAGCCGCATACTAGCGGCCCGGGGCAATGAGCAGTTCTTC. Encoded protein: CASSRILAARGNEQFF.

The V and J genes are TRBV2 and TRBJ1-2; 8 bases fit TRBD1. This CDR3 has 14 residues. Germline V lookup: CDR1 SNHLY, CDR2 FYNNEI. The V and J ends lost 5 bases and 3 bases, in that order; junction bases with no gene match: 5. CDR3 region: CASSWDRPDYGYTF. The CDR3 DNA is TGTGCCAGCAGTTGGGACAGGCCCGACTATGGCTACACCTTC.

V is TRBV5-1 and J is TRBJ2-5; maybe TRBD2 (7 bases). CDR1 is SGHRS, CDR2 YFSETQ, per germline. The germline V and J ends were trimmed by 5 bases and 1 base, with 15 bases remaining between them. CDR3 size: 15 residues. CDR3 sequence (DNA): TGCGCCAGCAGTAGGGGGGGAAGTTCCCAAGAGACCCAGTACTTC. Protein: CASSRGGSSQETQYF.

The V and J genes are TRBV1 and TRBJ1-1; TRBD1, as called in the table, went unchecked against the DNA. TRBV1 is reported as a pseudogene. This CDR3 comprises 17 residues. In nucleotides, the CDR3 is TGCACCAGCAGCCGGCGAGACCCTCTCAGGATGAACACTGAAGCTTTCTTT. It translates to CTSSRRDPLRMNTEAFF.

The J gene is TRBJ1-3, the V gene TRBV11-2; D not resolved. The CDR3 spans 18 residues. V was trimmed by 5 bases and J by 0 bases, leaving 20 bases between them. The germline CDR1 and CDR2 sequences are SGHAT and FQNNGV. The DNA of the CDR3 is TGTGCCAGCAGCCTGGGATTCCGAGCGGCCAACTCTGGAAACACCATATATTTT. Its protein is CASSLGFRAANSGNTIYF.

The V gene is TRBV11-2, the J gene TRBJ2-1; 7 nucleotides line up with TRBD1. This CDR3 contains 16 residues. V gave up 4 bases and J gave up 0 bases; unmatched junction bases: 6. Germline V gives CDR1 SGHAT, CDR2 FQNNGV. This chain's CDR3 is CASSSRGGSSYNEQFF. The CDR3 nucleotides are TGTGCCAGCAGCTCCAGAGGGGGCAGCTCCTACAATGAGCAGTTCTTC.

The chain has TRBV2 and TRBJ2-3, with TRBD1 identical over 7 bases. Looked up from germline, CDR1 is SNHLY and CDR2 is FYNNEI. CDR3 length: 14 residues. V trimming: 10 bases; J trimming: 1 base; junction bases outside the gene matches: 8. The CDR3 coding sequence is TGTGCCACCACAGGGGAGATGGGCACAGATACGCAGTATTTT. It is translated as CATTGEMGTDTQYF.

V and J are TRBV5-1 and TRBJ2-3; 9 nucleotides align to TRBD1. Germline V CDR1 and CDR2: SGHRS, YFSETQ. Losses at the gene ends were 3 bases for V and 6 bases for J; bases not matched to a gene: 11. This CDR3 contains 16 residues. The CDR3 loop reads CASSWTGENIGDTQYF. In DNA form, the CDR3 reads TGCGCCAGCAGCTGGACAGGGGAAAACATTGGGGATACGCAGTATTTT.

This chain joins TRBV7-9 and TRBJ2-1; maybe TRBD1 (6 bases). The CDR3 extends over 15 amino acids. Trimming shortened V by 2 bases and J by 8 bases, and 16 bases separated the two germline ends. CDR1 and CDR2 (germline): SEHNR, FQNEAQ (reference sequence). The CDR3, as DNA: TGTGCCAGCAGCTTACTAGGGGGAAAGGGCGATGAGCAGTTCTTC. Its translation is CASSLLGGKGDEQFF.

The V and J genes are TRBV29-1 and TRBJ1-1; possible D gene TRBD1, 6 bases. This CDR3 spans 13 amino acids. Trimming took off 7 bases at V and 5 bases at J, with 17 bases between the two ends. CDR1 SQVTM and CDR2 ANQGSEA come from the germline V gene. CDR3 nucleotide sequence: TGCAGCGCCTATAACGGGGGGCAAACTGAAGCTTTCTTT. Residues: CSAYNGGQTEAFF. The variable domain in full, completed from reference TRBV29-1 and TRBJ1-1, reads SAVISQKPSRDICQRGTSLTIQCQVDSQVTMMFWYRQQPGQSLTLIATANQGSEATYESGFVIDKFPISRPNLTFSTLTVSNMSPEDSSIYLCSAYNGGQTEAFFGQGTRLTVV.

The chain has TRBV5-1 and TRBJ2-2; TRBD2 might be the D (7 bases). The germline V gene encodes CDR1 SGHRS and CDR2 YFSETQ. Trimming took off 4 bases at V and 8 bases at J, with 18 bases between the two ends. CDR3 size: 15 residues. The CDR3 sequence is CASSPDWGGLGELFF. The CDR3 DNA is TGCGCCAGCAGCCCTGACTGGGGGGGGCTGGGGGAGCTGTTTTTT.

The chain employs TRBV28 and TRBJ2-7; TRBD1 matches at 8 bases. Losses at the gene ends were 4 bases for V and 3 bases for J; bases not matched to a gene: 14. Germline CDR1 reads MDHEN; CDR2 reads SYDVKM. CDR3 length equals 17 residues. CDR3 residues: CASSSNSLGQGNYEQYF. The CDR3 DNA is TGTGCCAGCAGTTCAAACAGCCTCGGACAGGGTAACTACGAGCAGTACTTC. Full variable domain (remainder filled in from reference TRBV28 and TRBJ2-7): DVKVTQSSRYLVKRTGEKVFLECVQDMDHENMFWYRQDPGLGLRLIYFSYDVKMKEKGDIPEGYSVSREKKERFSLILESASTNQTSMYLCASSSNSLGQGNYEQYFGPGTRLTVT.

The chain is built from TRBV11-2 and TRBJ1-1; the match to TRBD1 covers 7 bases. This CDR3 spans 15 amino acids. Germline V CDR1 and CDR2: SGHAT, FQNNGV. The junction had 10 bases not matched to a gene; V was cut back by 5 bases and J by 4 bases. The CDR3: CASSASQGTRTEAFF. The DNA for the CDR3 is TGTGCCAGCAGCGCTTCACAGGGGACGCGCACTGAAGCTTTCTTT.

Only a few counts were recorded for this clone. The V and J genes are TRBV7-3 and TRBJ2-7, with a tentative D call TRBD1 (6 bases). Germline V CDR1 and CDR2: SGHTA, FQGTGA. CDR3 length equals 16 residues. Trimming took off 3 bases at V and 10 bases at J, with 25 bases between the two ends. The CDR3 coding sequence is TGTGCCAGCAGCTTTCAGAGGGACACCCGGCTAACATCTCAGTACTTC. Encoded protein: CASSFQRDTRLTSQYF. Using reference TRBV7-3 and TRBJ2-7 for the parts outside the CDR3, the full variable domain is GAGVSQTPSNKVTEKGKYVELRCDPISGHTALYWYRQSLGQGPEFLIYFQGTGAADDSGLPNDRFFAVRPEGSVSTLKIQRTERGDSAVYLCASSFQRDTRLTSQYFGPGTRLTVT.

The V call is TRBV7-8, the J call TRBJ2-1; the match to TRBD2 covers 11 bases. The CDR3 sequence is 16 residues long. After removal of 5 bases from V and 3 bases from J, the junction contained 6 bases not matched to a gene. Germline V lookup: CDR1 SGHVS, CDR2 FQNEAQ. In nucleotides, the CDR3 is TGTGCCAGCAGCCCCTTGACTAGCGGGAACTACAATGAGCAGTTCTTC. Amino acids: CASSPLTSGNYNEQFF.

The V and J genes are TRBV6-1 and TRBJ1-3, with 7 bases aligning to TRBD1. The CDR3 loop spans 14 amino acids. Trimming removed 3 bases from V and 4 bases from J; junction bases left unmatched: 3. CDR1 and CDR2 from the germline V gene are MNHNS and SASEGT. CDR3 amino acids: CASSDRGQGNTIYF. DNA of the CDR3: TGTGCCAGCAGTGATAGGGGACAGGGAAACACCATATATTTT.

V usage is TRBV18 and J usage is TRBJ1-1, with D unclear. The CDR3 is 12 amino acids. Trimming stripped 4 bases from V and 5 bases from J, with 8 bases between. Germline-derived CDR1 and CDR2 are KGHSH and LQKENI. Here the CDR3 DNA reads TGTGCCAGCTCACACCAGAAAACTGAAGCTTTCTTT. Its translation: CASSHQKTEAFF.

The chain employs TRBV19 and TRBJ2-2; 13 bases are shared with TRBD2. Germline V CDR1 and CDR2: LNHDA, SQIVND (reference sequence). Trimming removed 9 bases from V and 4 bases from J; junction bases left unmatched: 5. The CDR3 is made up of 15 amino acids. CDR3 sequence: CASELAGGLTGELFF. The CDR3 nucleotides read TGTGCCAGCGAACTAGCGGGAGGGCTCACCGGGGAGCTGTTTTTT.